This T cell receptor beta chain derives from a study of blood T cell repertoires in COVID-19. Whole-study context: Acute and convalescent COVID-19 specimens originated in the United States, Italy and Spain. PBMCs, B-cell-depleted T cells, or T cells provided the cDNA or gDNA that made up the material.

Original processing methods: Reference gene primer amplification in the assay estimated nucleated cell counts. The repertoire was sequenced with immunoSEQ multiplex PCR; TCRdb's copy has only in-frame clones and lacks some. V, J and clone size reflect that table, while D and trimming were determined from the DNA. The table has approximately 170,000 clones, about four fifths seen once. This CDR3 has 15 residues. Trimming stripped 0 bases from V and 4 bases from J, with 10 bases between. CDR1 and CDR2 (germline): SGDLS, YYNGEE. This clone appeared once. This rearrangement joins TRBV9 to TRBJ1-4; a weak D match, TRBD1 (5 bases). Sequencing used peripheral blood. The receptor was isolated from a woman of 80 years or more with active or convalescent COVID-19. CDR3 amino acids: CASSVGAGINEKLFF. The CDR3 coding sequence is TGTGCCAGCAGCGTAGGGGCAGGGATTAATGAAAAACTGTTTTTT.